The rows below give T cell receptor beta chains drawn from one sample of a study of blood T cell repertoires in COVID-19. Produced via immunoSEQ multiplex PCR; TCRdb's table is partial and in-frame only. This sample carries 150,000 to 200,000 clones, 88% of them seen once, and the ten largest clones take 3.5% to 5%. Material: peripheral blood. All receptors come from a young woman with acute or convalescent COVID-19. CDR3s include the opening cysteine and the closing phenylalanine or tryptophan. The D gene is left open where the match is weak. Clone size is shown for a subset of rows, as once, few, many or a class of expanded clone.

clone_size: .; d_call: .; v_call: TRBV7-9; j_call: TRBJ1-5; cdr3_nt: TGTGCCAGCAGCTTAGAAGCAGGGAATCAGCCCCAGCATTTT; cdr3_aa: CASSLEAGNQPQHF
clone_size: .; d_call: TRBD2; v_call: TRBV11-3; j_call: TRBJ2-1; cdr3_nt: TGTGCCAGCAGCTTAGACAGGAGCGGGGAGCCCTACTACAATGAGCAGTTCTTC; cdr3_aa: CASSLDRSGEPYYNEQFF
clone_size: .; d_call: .; v_call: TRBV18; j_call: TRBJ1-1; cdr3_nt: TGTGCCAGCTCACCGATGACGCAAGCCTATCAGAGCGGCACTGAAGCTTTCTTT; cdr3_aa: CASSPMTQAYQSGTEAFF
clone_size: .; d_call: .; v_call: TRBV19; j_call: TRBJ1-1; cdr3_nt: TGTGCCAGTAGGTTGGCCACTGAAGCTTTCTTT; cdr3_aa: CASRLATEAFF
clone_size: .; d_call: .; v_call: TRBV30; j_call: TRBJ2-1; cdr3_nt: TGTGCCTGGAGCGGGAGCAGGAATGAGCAGTTCTTC; cdr3_aa: CAWSGSRNEQFF
clone_size: many; d_call: .; v_call: TRBV3-1/TRBV3-2; j_call: TRBJ2-5; cdr3_nt: TGTGCCAGCAGCCAAGATAGAGGTAGCCGGGGTGAGACCCAGTACTTC; cdr3_aa: CASSQDRGSRGETQYF
clone_size: .; d_call: TRBD2; v_call: TRBV7-6; j_call: TRBJ2-1; cdr3_nt: TGTGCCAGCAGCTCACTACGGGGGAGGGCCGTCAATGAGCAGTTCTTC; cdr3_aa: CASSSLRGRAVNEQFF
clone_size: .; d_call: .; v_call: TRBV5-6; j_call: TRBJ1-2; cdr3_nt: TGTGCCAGCAGCGTGACAGGCCTAGGTCGTGGCTACACCTTC; cdr3_aa: CASSVTGLGRGYTF
clone_size: few; d_call: .; v_call: TRBV11-2; j_call: TRBJ1-4; cdr3_nt: TGTGCCAGCAGCTTAAATTCCAGGATATATAATGAAAAACTGTTTTTT; cdr3_aa: CASSLNSRIYNEKLFF
clone_size: .; d_call: TRBD1; v_call: TRBV6-5; j_call: TRBJ2-5; cdr3_nt: TGTGCCAGCAGTACCCCAGGGGGCAGGGAGACCCAGTACTTC; cdr3_aa: CASSTPGGRETQYF
clone_size: .; d_call: .; v_call: TRBV6-2/TRBV6-3; j_call: TRBJ2-4; cdr3_nt: TGTGCCAGCAGTTCCCCGGGACTCGACAAAAACATTCAGTACTTC; cdr3_aa: CASSSPGLDKNIQYF
clone_size: .; d_call: .; v_call: TRBV6-1; j_call: TRBJ1-5; cdr3_nt: TGTGCCAGCAGTGAAGCTGCGGAGGGCGCTCAGCCCCAGCATTTT; cdr3_aa: CASSEAAEGAQPQHF
clone_size: .; d_call: .; v_call: TRBV27; j_call: TRBJ1-5; cdr3_nt: TGTGCCAGCAGTTTGTACAGGGTTCAGCCCCAGCATTTT; cdr3_aa: CASSLYRVQPQHF
clone_size: few; d_call: TRBD2; v_call: TRBV15; j_call: TRBJ2-3; cdr3_nt: TGTGCCACCAGCAGAGATACTAGCGGGACAAACACAGATACGCAGTATTTT; cdr3_aa: CATSRDTSGTNTDTQYF
clone_size: .; d_call: .; v_call: TRBV5-1; j_call: TRBJ2-2; cdr3_nt: TGCGCCAGCAGCTTGAGTCTATCGGGCACCGGGGAGCTGTTTTTT; cdr3_aa: CASSLSLSGTGELFF
clone_size: once; d_call: .; v_call: TRBV28; j_call: TRBJ1-6; cdr3_nt: TGTGCCAGCACCGCGGGGGGGGGCTCTAATTCACCCCTCCACTTT; cdr3_aa: CASTAGGGSNSPLHF
clone_size: .; d_call: TRBD2; v_call: TRBV5-6; j_call: TRBJ2-1; cdr3_nt: TGTGCCAGCAGCCCGACTAGCGCGCACCGATCCTACAATGAGCAGTTCTTC; cdr3_aa: CASSPTSAHRSYNEQFF
clone_size: .; d_call: .; v_call: TRBV5-1; j_call: TRBJ2-2; cdr3_nt: TGCGCCAGCAGCCCAGGACAGCTAAGGAACACCGGGGAGCTGTTTTTT; cdr3_aa: CASSPGQLRNTGELFF
clone_size: .; d_call: .; v_call: TRBV5-1; j_call: TRBJ2-6; cdr3_nt: TGCGCCAGCAGCTTGGCTATGGAGCCGCGGGCCAACGTCCTGACTTTC; cdr3_aa: CASSLAMEPRANVLTF
clone_size: .; d_call: .; v_call: TRBV27; j_call: TRBJ2-3; cdr3_nt: TGTGCCAGCAGTTTCCTCGGCGGGGATACGCAGTATTTT; cdr3_aa: CASSFLGGDTQYF
clone_size: .; d_call: .; v_call: TRBV5-4; j_call: TRBJ1-1; cdr3_nt: TGTGCCAGCAGTAATTCCAGGGGTGAGATTCGAGAAGCTTTCTTT; cdr3_aa: CASSNSRGEIREAFF
clone_size: .; d_call: .; v_call: TRBV28; j_call: TRBJ1-2; cdr3_nt: TGTGCCAGCAGTATAACTCGGGGAAACTATGGCTACACCTTC; cdr3_aa: CASSITRGNYGYTF
clone_size: .; d_call: TRBD2; v_call: TRBV11-2; j_call: TRBJ2-1; cdr3_nt: TGTGCCAGCAGCTCCAGCGGGAGTACCTACAATGAGCAGTTCTTC; cdr3_aa: CASSSSGSTYNEQFF
clone_size: .; d_call: .; v_call: TRBV19; j_call: TRBJ1-5; cdr3_nt: TGTGCCAGTAGTATGAAATGGGGCAGCAATCAGCCCCAGCATTTT; cdr3_aa: CASSMKWGSNQPQHF
clone_size: .; d_call: TRBD2; v_call: TRBV7-9; j_call: TRBJ2-3; cdr3_nt: TGTGCCAGCAGCCCAGGACTAGTTCAAGCAGATACGCAGTATTTT; cdr3_aa: CASSPGLVQADTQYF
clone_size: few; d_call: .; v_call: TRBV6-1; j_call: TRBJ1-5; cdr3_nt: TGTGCCAGCAGTGAAGGGGGCTTTGTCAATCAGCCCCAGCATTTT; cdr3_aa: CASSEGGFVNQPQHF
clone_size: .; d_call: .; v_call: TRBV28; j_call: TRBJ1-2; cdr3_nt: TGTGCCAGCAGTTTTTGGGGGAGGCCTAACTATGGCTACACCTTC; cdr3_aa: CASSFWGRPNYGYTF
clone_size: .; d_call: .; v_call: TRBV28; j_call: TRBJ2-2; cdr3_nt: TGTGCCAGCAGATACAGGGGACTCTTAAGAAGGGGAGACACCGGGGAGCTGTTTTTT; cdr3_aa: CASRYRGLLRRGDTGELFF
clone_size: .; d_call: .; v_call: TRBV5-1; j_call: TRBJ1-4; cdr3_nt: TGCGCCAGCGGTCTACAGGGAAACGGGGAAAAACTGTTTTTT; cdr3_aa: CASGLQGNGEKLFF
clone_size: .; d_call: .; v_call: TRBV2; j_call: TRBJ2-6; cdr3_nt: TGTGCCAGCAGTGAACGGGACTCAGGGGCCAACGTCCTGACTTTC; cdr3_aa: CASSERDSGANVLTF
clone_size: .; d_call: .; v_call: TRBV5-1; j_call: TRBJ2-7; cdr3_nt: TGCGCCAGCAGCTCCTCAGGGTTCTACGAGCAGTACTTC; cdr3_aa: CASSSSGFYEQYF
clone_size: .; d_call: TRBD1; v_call: TRBV5-6; j_call: TRBJ2-7; cdr3_nt: TGTGCCAGCAGCTTGGGGGGACAGGGATCTGGAGAGCAGTACTTC; cdr3_aa: CASSLGGQGSGEQYF
clone_size: .; d_call: .; v_call: TRBV19; j_call: TRBJ1-5; cdr3_nt: TGTGCCAGTAGTATAGCCAGAGAGGATCAGCCCCAGCATTTT; cdr3_aa: CASSIAREDQPQHF
clone_size: .; d_call: .; v_call: TRBV28; j_call: TRBJ1-2; cdr3_nt: TGTGCCAGCAGTTCGACAGTTGACTATGGCTACACCTTC; cdr3_aa: CASSSTVDYGYTF
clone_size: few; d_call: TRBD1; v_call: TRBV10-3; j_call: TRBJ2-2; cdr3_nt: TGTGCCACTGGACAGGACGCGAACACCGGGGAGCTGTTTTTT; cdr3_aa: CATGQDANTGELFF
clone_size: .; d_call: .; v_call: TRBV7-9; j_call: TRBJ1-4; cdr3_nt: TGTGCCAGCAGCCTCGACAGTACCGGAAAACTGTTTTTT; cdr3_aa: CASSLDSTGKLFF
clone_size: .; d_call: .; v_call: TRBV27; j_call: TRBJ1-4; cdr3_nt: TGTGCCAGCAGTTTATCGGGCGCTGAAAAACTGTTTTTT; cdr3_aa: CASSLSGAEKLFF
clone_size: .; d_call: .; v_call: TRBV4-2; j_call: TRBJ2-7; cdr3_nt: TGTGCCAGCAGCCCCACAGGGTCTTATCGATACGAGCAGTACTTC; cdr3_aa: CASSPTGSYRYEQYF
clone_size: .; d_call: .; v_call: TRBV27; j_call: TRBJ1-1; cdr3_nt: TGTGCCAGCACCCGGGACAAGGGGCAAGCTTTCTTT; cdr3_aa: CASTRDKGQAFF
clone_size: .; d_call: .; v_call: TRBV7-2; j_call: TRBJ2-3; cdr3_nt: TGTGCCAGCAGCTTAGCAAGCGGTGGTGGGTCCACAGATACGCAGTATTTT; cdr3_aa: CASSLASGGGSTDTQYF